This passage covers 9 T cell receptor beta chains from one sample sequenced in a study of blood T cell repertoires in COVID-19. Profiling relied on immunoSEQ multiplex PCR, and the TCRdb table lists in-frame clones only, not all of them. The table lists approximately 250,000 clones, around nine tenths of them singletons. Specimen: peripheral blood. These receptors were collected from a man younger than 40 with active or convalescent COVID-19.

CDR3 residues: CATSRAGDYYEQYF. In nucleotides, the CDR3 is TGTGCCACCAGCAGAGCGGGGGACTACTACGAGCAGTACTTC. The chain employs TRBV15 and TRBJ2-7, with TRBD2 matching 7 bases. V lost 1 base and J lost 3; bases outside the gene matches: 3. The CDR3 totals 14 residues. Germline V gene sequence: CDR1 LNHNV, CDR2 YYDKDF (reference sequence).

This clone was seen just once. This chain links TRBV9 with TRBJ2-5, with 12 bases lining up with TRBD2. Germline CDR1 is SGDLS and CDR2 is YYNGEE. Trimming cost V 3 bases and J 2 bases; bases outside gene matches: 11. The CDR3 totals 18 residues. The DNA for the CDR3 is TGTGCCAGCAGCGCTCCGACTAGCGGGGGTAAATATCAAGAGACCCAGTACTTC. Its translation is CASSAPTSGGKYQETQYF.

A remark on this clone: The sample carries other DNA sequences with the same CDR3. The chain uses TRBV9 and TRBJ1-5; a possible D gene is TRBD1 (6 bases). The CDR3 is 14 amino acids. Germline V lookup: CDR1 SGDLS, CDR2 YYNGEE. Trimming took off 0 bases at V and 3 bases at J, with 7 bases between the two ends. In DNA, the CDR3 is TGTGCCAGCAGCGTAGGGACAGACAATCAGCCCCAGCATTTT. Translated, it gives CASSVGTDNQPQHF.

In this sample, this clone turned up once. The chain links TRBV9 to TRBJ2-2; D is perhaps TRBD1 (6 bases). The CDR3 is made up of 16 amino acids. Trimming cost V 4 bases and J 3 bases, with 16 bases left between them. Germline V gene sequence: CDR1 SGDLS, CDR2 YYNGEE. CDR3: CASSLDRIGHTGELFF. CDR3 in DNA: TGTGCCAGCAGCCTAGACAGGATAGGGCACACCGGGGAGCTGTTTTTT.

The chain recombines TRBV10-3 with TRBJ1-4; D not resolved. The CDR3 covers 14 residues. V was clipped by 0 bases and J by 6 bases, with 8 bases between them. Germline V gene sequence: CDR1 ENHRY, CDR2 SYGVKD. CDR3 amino acids: CAISESREDEKLFF. The DNA of the CDR3 is TGTGCCATCAGTGAGTCGAGGGAGGATGAAAAACTGTTTTTT.

This chain joins TRBV6-2 or TRBV6-3 and TRBJ1-2; 7 bases align to TRBD1. The CDR3 is 16 amino acids. V was pared by 6 bases and J by 2 bases, with 12 bases of the junction left unmatched. Germline CDR1 reads MNHEY; CDR2 reads SVGEGT. CDR3 region: CASSPQTGWMNYGYTF. CDR3 in DNA: TGTGCCAGCAGCCCTCAGACAGGGTGGATGAACTATGGCTACACCTTC.

The chain employs TRBV4-1 and TRBJ1-1, with D possibly being TRBD1 (5 bases). Germline V gives CDR1 MGHRA, CDR2 YSYEKL. Trimming cost V 1 base and J 1 base, with 10 bases left between them. This CDR3 contains 15 residues. The chain's CDR3 is CASSQAIGGNTEAFF. Here the CDR3 DNA reads TGCGCCAGCAGCCAAGCGATCGGGGGGAACACTGAAGCTTTCTTT.

This chain links TRBV4-2 with TRBJ1-1; 9 positions match TRBD1. Germline loops: CDR1 LGHNA, CDR2 YNFKEQ. This CDR3 comprises 16 residues. Germline trimming cut 4 bases from V and 1 base from J; bases unmatched to any gene: 7. The CDR3 DNA follows: TGTGCCAGCAGCCCCTTACAGGGACAGGGGAACACTGAAGCTTTCTTT. It yields the protein CASSPLQGQGNTEAFF.

This chain links TRBV9 with TRBJ2-1, with D unresolved. Germline lookup yields CDR1 SGDLS and CDR2 YYNGEE. V was pared by 4 bases and J by 4 bases, with 9 bases between. This CDR3 is 13 amino acids long. The CDR3 DNA reads as TGTGCCAGCAGCCGTACGGTTTACAATGAGCAGTTCTTC. Protein sequence: CASSRTVYNEQFF.